This passage covers 31 T cell receptor beta chains from one sample sequenced in a study of CXCR3-negative and CXCR3-positive naive CD8 T cells. TRB cDNA libraries were made by UMI-labeled 5' RACE. TCRdb re-called the 5' RACE reads; one entry per CDR3 protein, DNA not given. Its table records 150,000 to 180,000 distinct CDR3 sequences. Study findings and constraints: The TRB CDR3s that CXCR3-positive naive cells carried were more hydrophobic than those of CXCR3-negative naive cells.

These receptors have no known antigen. Source material: naive CXCR3+ CD8+ T cells from blood. Sample subset: CD45RO-CCR7+CD27+CD95- naive CD8+ T cells expressing CXCR3 (TNR3+). These receptors were collected from a human donor in good health. Some clones in this sample may be carry-over from other donors' samples.

CDR3 protein: CASSLLGSTEAFF. V is TRBV27 and J is TRBJ1-1. The CDR3 covers 13 residues. Germline-derived CDR1 and CDR2 are MNHEY and SMNVEV (reference sequence).

This chain links TRBV29-1 with TRBJ2-7; as DNA is missing, the TRBD1 call by TCRdb cannot be tested. This CDR3 spans 19 amino acids. The germline CDR1 and CDR2 sequences are SQVTM and ANQGSEA. CDR3 residues: CSVLVRDREKSQTVYEQYF.

This CDR3 reads CATSRAMEAETQYF. This rearrangement joins TRBV15 to TRBJ2-5; the TCRdb D gene call, TRBD2, has no DNA to confirm it. The CDR3 runs to 14 residues. The germline V gene encodes CDR1 LNHNV and CDR2 YYDKDF (reference sequence).

The V call is TRBV28, the J call TRBJ2-7. The CDR3 runs 12 residues. The germline CDR1 and CDR2 sequences are MDHEN and SYDVKM. CDR3 sequence: CAIEDRSYKQYF.

J is TRBJ2-2 and V is TRBV3-1. The germline gives CDR1 LGHDT, CDR2 YNNKEL (reference sequence). This CDR3 contains 14 residues. The CDR3 reads CASSQDGYTGELFF.

The chain has TRBV25-1 and TRBJ1-5; TCRdb gives TRBD1 as the D gene, but with no DNA this cannot be confirmed. CDR3 length equals 15 residues. CDR1 and CDR2 (germline): MGHDK, SYGVNS. CDR3 region: CASSDSEHGGQPQHF.

The chain is built from TRBV29-1 and TRBJ2-7; absent DNA, TCRdb's TRBD1 call cannot be checked. Germline assignment: CDR1 SQVTM and CDR2 ANQGSEA. This CDR3 has 13 amino acids. The CDR3 loop reads CSVEYGLPGEQYF.

The rearrangement joins TRBV9 to TRBJ2-7; there is no DNA to check the TCRdb D call of TRBD1. The CDR3 spans 15 residues. CDR1 is SGDLS, CDR2 YYNGEE, per germline. CDR3 sequence: CASSVSPEVPEWQYF.

The chain links TRBV28 to TRBJ2-5. Per germline, CDR1 MDHEN and CDR2 SYDVKM. This CDR3 region has 13 residues. The CDR3 is CASSFRLQETQYF. Full variable domain (rest looked up from reference TRBV28 and TRBJ2-5): DVKVTQSSRYLVKRTGEKVFLECVQDMDHENMFWYRQDPGLGLRLIYFSYDVKMKEKGDIPEGYSVSREKKERFSLILESASTNQTSMYLCASSFRLQETQYFGPGTRLLVL.

This chain joins TRBV29-1 and TRBJ2-2. This CDR3 comprises 12 residues. Germline CDR1 SQVTM, CDR2 ANQGSEA. The CDR3: CSVAGVGGELFF.

The V and J genes are TRBV9 and TRBJ2-2. Germline V CDR1 and CDR2: SGDLS, YYNGEE. This CDR3 region has 18 residues. The CDR3 reads CASSVPHSGETNTGELFF.

V usage is TRBV4-2 and J usage is TRBJ2-2. CDR1 is LGHNA, CDR2 YNFKEQ, per germline. This CDR3 spans 15 amino acids. The CDR3 loop is CASSQEKSRAGELFF.

The V call is TRBV7-9, the J call TRBJ2-7. The CDR3 loop spans 14 amino acids. Germline CDR1 reads SEHNR; CDR2 reads FQNEAQ (reference sequence). CDR3 loop: CASSLAVYPYEQYF.

This CDR3 is CASSVAGRYNEQFF. The V gene is TRBV9, the J gene TRBJ2-1. Germline V gene lookup returns CDR1 SGDLS and CDR2 YYNGEE. CDR3 length: 14 amino acids. The full variable domain, with the rest looked up from reference TRBV9 and TRBJ2-1, is DSGVTQTPKHLITATGQRVTLRCSPRSGDLSVYWYQQSLDQGLQFLIQYYNGEERAKGNILERFSAQQFPDLHSELNLSSLELGDSALYFCASSVAGRYNEQFFGPGTRLTVL.

The rearrangement joins TRBV7-9 to TRBJ2-2. Germline loops: CDR1 SEHNR, CDR2 FQNEAQ (reference sequence). There are 15 residues in the CDR3. This CDR3 is CASSFPDGRPGELFF. The full variable domain, completed using reference TRBV7-9 and TRBJ2-2, is DTGVSQNPRHKITKRGQNVTFRCDPISEHNRLYWYRQTLGQGPEFLTYFQNEAQLEKSRLLSDRFSAERPKGSFSTLEIQRTEQGDSAMYLCASSFPDGRPGELFFGEGSRLTVL.

This chain links TRBV7-9 with TRBJ2-1; TCRdb's D call of TRBD1 is untestable without DNA. CDR3 length equals 14 residues. The germline gives CDR1 SEHNR, CDR2 FQNEAQ (reference sequence). The CDR3 spells CASRDLGRGNEQFF.

The chain uses TRBV7-6 and TRBJ2-7; TCRdb's D call of TRBD2 is untestable without DNA. Germline lookup yields CDR1 SGHVS and CDR2 FNYEAQ. CDR3 length: 14 amino acids. The CDR3 spells CASSRGGGSYEQYF. The complete variable domain, with remaining parts taken from reference TRBV7-6 and TRBJ2-7, reads GAGVSQSPRYKVTKRGQDVALRCDPISGHVSLYWYRQALGQGPEFLTYFNYEAQQDKSGLPNDRFSAERPEGSISTLTIQRTEQRDSAMYRCASSRGGGSYEQYFGPGTRLTVT.

This chain joins TRBV15 and TRBJ2-2. This CDR3 has 17 amino acids. Germline V CDR1 and CDR2: LNHNV, YYDKDF (reference sequence). Here the CDR3 reads CATSRDLAITHTGELFF.

CDR3 loop: CASSLNGESNQPQHF. The gene calls are TRBV12-3 or TRBV12-4 and TRBJ1-5. This CDR3 has 15 residues.

The chain couples TRBV7-9 to TRBJ2-7; checking the TCRdb D call of TRBD1 is not possible without DNA. The length of the CDR3 is 14 residues. The germline V gene has CDR1 SEHNR and CDR2 FQNEAQ (reference sequence). CDR3 in amino acids: CASSPGLTSYEQYF.

The chain recombines TRBV27 with TRBJ2-1. CDR1 and CDR2 from the germline V gene are MNHEY and SMNVEV (reference sequence). The CDR3 is made up of 13 amino acids. CDR3 sequence: CASSIRGSTEQFF.

The chain combines TRBV11-2 with TRBJ2-4; as DNA is missing, the TRBD2 call by TCRdb cannot be tested. This CDR3 region has 16 residues. The germline CDR1 and CDR2 sequences are SGHAT and FQNNGV. This CDR3 is CASSWDHGTAKNIQYF.

The chain links TRBV10-3 to TRBJ2-7; TCRdb names TRBD1, which stays unverified in the absence of DNA. CDR1 ENHRY and CDR2 SYGVKD come from the germline V gene. The CDR3 has 14 residues. The CDR3 sequence: CAISPDGRPYEQYF.

This chain connects TRBV24-1 to TRBJ1-1; without DNA, the TCRdb call of TRBD1 cannot be checked. The CDR3 runs 15 residues. CDR1 and CDR2 (germline): KGHDR, SFDVKD. CDR3 sequence: CATSVETGGWTEAFF.

The J gene is TRBJ2-7, the V gene TRBV27; absent DNA, TCRdb's TRBD1 call cannot be checked. The CDR3 is 15 amino acids. Germline CDR1 is MNHEY and CDR2 is SMNVEV (reference sequence). CDR3 amino acids: CASSILLGQGYEQYF.

This chain links TRBV28 with TRBJ2-1; TCRdb's D gene call, TRBD1, goes unchecked for lack of DNA. Germline V gene lookup returns CDR1 MDHEN and CDR2 SYDVKM. This CDR3 comprises 16 residues. CDR3: CASSLNTGGGYNEQFF.

The chain recombines TRBV10-3 with TRBJ1-1; without DNA, the TCRdb call of TRBD1 cannot be checked. The germline V gene encodes CDR1 ENHRY and CDR2 SYGVKD. The CDR3 is made up of 15 amino acids. The CDR3 loop is CAISIQDRGLTEAFF.

The chain employs TRBV7-6 and TRBJ2-1; TCRdb indicates TRBD2, and absent DNA this call remains unverified. There are 16 residues in the CDR3. Looked up from germline, CDR1 is SGHVS and CDR2 is FNYEAQ. CDR3: CASSQTSGSSYNEQFF.

This chain connects TRBV29-1 to TRBJ2-1. Per the germline V gene, CDR1 is SQVTM and CDR2 is ANQGSEA. CDR3 length: 13 residues. The CDR3 sequence is CSVDRTDDNEQFF.

The rearrangement joins TRBV27 to TRBJ1-1; absent DNA, TCRdb's TRBD1 call cannot be checked. CDR1 is MNHEY, CDR2 SMNVEV, per germline (reference sequence). The CDR3 is made up of 15 amino acids. CDR3 sequence: CASSLFGGLNTEAFF.

The genes are TRBV18 and TRBJ1-2. CDR3 length: 14 residues. Germline loops: CDR1 KGHSH, CDR2 LQKENI. CDR3 residues: CASSPTGLGYGYTF.